The 3 T cell receptor beta chains listed next were all sequenced from one sample in a study of blood T cell repertoires in COVID-19. The repertoire was sequenced with immunoSEQ multiplex PCR; TCRdb's copy has only in-frame clones and lacks some. Of fewer than 150,000 clones detected, around 86% appear once; the ten largest clones hold just under 30%. Source material: peripheral blood. The receptors were gathered from a woman aged 70-85 years with acute or convalescent COVID-19.

V and J are TRBV19 and TRBJ2-5, with TRBD1 as a possible D gene (5 bases). Looked up from germline, CDR1 is LNHDA and CDR2 is SQIVND (reference sequence). Trimming took 5 bases from V and 0 from J, leaving 25 bases between them. This CDR3 contains 19 residues. CDR3 sequence: CASSPTRPGHTPYQETQYF. CDR3 nucleotides: TGTGCCAGTAGTCCTACTCGTCCAGGACACACCCCGTACCAAGAGACCCAGTACTTC.

This chain uses TRBV11-3 with TRBJ2-7; D is unresolved. The germline gives CDR1 SGHNT, CDR2 YENEEA. V gave up 4 bases and J gave up 5 bases, with 12 bases separating them. This CDR3 has 13 amino acids. The CDR3 is CASSSSSPNEQYF. The CDR3 DNA is TGTGCCAGCAGCTCGAGCTCACCCAACGAGCAGTACTTC.

J is TRBJ2-5 and V is TRBV3-1 (or the pseudogene TRBV3-2); 8 positions match TRBD2. The CDR3 extends over 16 amino acids. Germline CDR1 LGHDT, CDR2 YNNKEL (reference sequence). J gave up 7 bases and V 2 bases, and 12 bases lay outside the gene matches. The CDR3 region has the DNA TGTGCCAGCAGCCAACCAAGCGGGGGACCGTCGGGGACCCAGTACTTC. Protein product: CASSQPSGGPSGTQYF.